These T cell receptor beta chains were read from a single sample in a study of identical twins. TCRdb redid the calling of the 5' RACE reads with MiXCR, one entry per CDR3 protein. The sample consists of 200,000 to 250,000 distinct CDR3 sequences, 5% to 7% of them appearing once. The sample also formed part of further work on T cells expressing NK-cell markers.

Sequencing was carried out using CD8+ T cells sorted from blood. All receptors derive from a woman aged 18-35 years in good health. The CDR3 runs from the conserved cysteine through the conserved F or W. D genes are given only for firm matches. Clone size is not always given. Where it is, it says once, few, many or a class for expanded clones.

abundance	v_gene	d_gene	j_gene	CDR3nt	CDR3aa
many	TRBV15	.	TRBJ2-3	TGTGCCACCAGCAGACTAGCGTCTAGCACAGATACGCAGTATTTT	CATSRLASSTDTQYF
many	TRBV12-3/TRBV12-4	TRBD1	TRBJ2-7	TGTGCCAGCAGTTTAGCGACAGGGGGTGGCGACGAGCAGTACTTC	CASSLATGGGDEQYF
few	TRBV6-1	.	TRBJ1-2	TGTGCCAGCACCAGGGGAGGGTATACTAACTATGGCTACACCTTC	CASTRGGYTNYGYTF
many	TRBV5-1	TRBD1	TRBJ1-2	TGCGCCAGCAGCTTTACAGGGGACGGCTACACCTTC	CASSFTGDGYTF
.	TRBV5-1	.	TRBJ2-1	TGCGCCAGCAGCTTGGACGAATCCTCCTACAATGAGCAGTTCTTC	CASSLDESSYNEQFF
.	TRBV6-1	.	TRBJ1-2	TGTGCCAGCAGTGTGAATGGCTACACCTTC	CASSVNGYTF
.	TRBV5-1	.	TRBJ2-7	TGCGCCAGCAGCGGGGGACTTCTCTACGAGCAGTACTTC	CASSGGLLYEQYF
many	TRBV29-1	.	TRBJ2-7	TGCAGCGTTGGTGGTCTAGCCGACTCCTACGAGCAGTACTTC	CSVGGLADSYEQYF
few	TRBV10-2	TRBD1	TRBJ1-1	TGCGCCAGTAAAGGGACAGGAATGAACACTGAAGCTTTCTTT	CASKGTGMNTEAFF
.	TRBV7-6	TRBD1	TRBJ1-5	TGTGCCAGCAGCCTCAACAGGGGGCCGGATCAGCCCCAGCATTTT	CASSLNRGPDQPQHF
.	TRBV5-1	.	TRBJ2-3	TGCGCCAGCAGCCCGGAGGCCCCGGGGGTGGTCACAGATACGCAGTATTTT	CASSPEAPGVVTDTQYF
.	TRBV30	TRBD1	TRBJ2-5	TGTGCCTGGAGTGTCGGGACAGGGGTTTTCGGGACCCAGTACTTC	CAWSVGTGVFGTQYF
few	TRBV4-1	.	TRBJ2-7	TGCGCCAGCAGCCAAGTCCCCCAGGGGCCCTACGAGCAGTACTTC	CASSQVPQGPYEQYF
.	TRBV12-3/TRBV12-4	TRBD2	TRBJ2-7	TGTGCCAGCAGTCCCACTCTAGCGGGAGCCCTGGTGAGCTCCTACGAGCAGTACTTC	CASSPTLAGALVSSYEQYF
few	TRBV19	.	TRBJ2-7	TGTGCCAGTGGGAGTTCCCACTACGAGCAGTACTTC	CASGSSHYEQYF
many	TRBV12-3/TRBV12-4	.	TRBJ2-2	TGTGCCAGCACGTCCTACGGGGAGCTGTTTTTT	CASTSYGELFF
.	TRBV27	TRBD1	TRBJ1-4	TGTGCCAGCAGTTTGGGGGACAGGGGATTAAATGAAAAACTGTTTTTT	CASSLGDRGLNEKLFF
.	TRBV18	.	TRBJ2-7	TGTGCCAGCTCACCTCGAAAAGACGAGCAGTACTTC	CASSPRKDEQYF
many	TRBV12-3/TRBV12-4	TRBD2	TRBJ2-1	TGTGCCAGTACCTTGCGGGGGGGCTCCAGAAATGAGCAGTTCTTC	CASTLRGGSRNEQFF
once	TRBV11-3	TRBD1	TRBJ2-5	TGTGCCAGCAGCCCCGGGACAGAGGTAGAGACCCAGTACTTC	CASSPGTEVETQYF
many	TRBV9	.	TRBJ1-1	TGTGCCAGCAGCGTAGATGTGAACACTGAAGCTTTCTTT	CASSVDVNTEAFF
.	TRBV7-9	TRBD2	TRBJ2-5	TGTGCCAGCATCATCGGAGCGGGAGCGGAGACCCAGTACTTC	CASIIGAGAETQYF
.	TRBV28	TRBD1	TRBJ2-7	TGTGCCAGCAGCCCGAACCGGGGAGACCCAAACAGGGGAAAGCAGTACTTC	CASSPNRGDPNRGKQYF
.	TRBV7-9	.	TRBJ1-6	TGTGCCAGCAGCTTGCGGGGGGGCTCCTATAATTCACCCCTCCACTTT	CASSLRGGSYNSPLHF
.	TRBV2	TRBD1	TRBJ1-2	TGTGCCAGCATCCCGACCGGGACAGGGGTACGTGGCTACACCTTC	CASIPTGTGVRGYTF
.	TRBV12-5	.	TRBJ2-1	TGTGCTAGTGGTTCGTTAAACAATGAGCAGTTCTTC	CASGSLNNEQFF
few	TRBV6-5	.	TRBJ2-2	TGTGCCAGCAGTTACCTTTTTGAGACCGGGGAGCTGTTTTTT	CASSYLFETGELFF
few	TRBV7-8	TRBD2	TRBJ2-3	TGTGCCAGCAGCTTTAGAGGACGGGAGGGCATAGATACGCAGTATTTT	CASSFRGREGIDTQYF
.	TRBV21-1	.	TRBJ1-1	TGTGCCAGCAGCAAAGCGTGGCAGACGGGAGCTTTCTTT	CASSKAWQTGAFF
medium-sized	TRBV6-4	.	TRBJ2-1	TGTGCCAGCAGTGAAGGGGCGTTGGACAATGAGCAGTTCTTC	CASSEGALDNEQFF
many	TRBV20-1	.	TRBJ1-2	TGCAGTGCTAGAGGTATTTCTGACTATGGCTACACCTTC	CSARGISDYGYTF
many	TRBV27	.	TRBJ2-3	TGTGCCAGCAGCTTGGGACCAAGCACAGATACGCAGTATTTT	CASSLGPSTDTQYF
many	TRBV5-1	TRBD2	TRBJ2-7	TGCGCCAGCAATCCTCAGCGGGAGACAACCAACGAGCAGTACTTC	CASNPQRETTNEQYF
.	TRBV14	.	TRBJ2-1	TGTGCCAGCAGCCCGATCCACCCCGAGCAGTTCTTC	CASSPIHPEQFF
few	TRBV27	.	TRBJ2-7	TGTGCCAGCAGTTCGCAGGGCCTCCTCTACGAGCAGTACTTC	CASSSQGLLYEQYF
.	TRBV2	TRBD2	TRBJ2-7	TGTGCCAGCACCCTAGCGGCGCTAAACCCTTCCTCCGAGCAGTACTTC	CASTLAALNPSSEQYF
few	TRBV6-1	.	TRBJ1-4	TGTGTCAGCCATTCTGCGGCTAATGAAAAACTGTTTTTT	CVSHSAANEKLFF
.	TRBV6-2/TRBV6-3	TRBD2	TRBJ2-7	TGTGCCAGCAGTTACGGCCGGGAGGGCTACGAGCAGTACTTC	CASSYGREGYEQYF
.	TRBV19	.	TRBJ1-1	TGTGCCAGTAGTATAGGCACTAGGGGGAACACTGAAGCTTTCTTT	CASSIGTRGNTEAFF